A single sample is the source of the 3 T cell receptor beta chains below, sequenced in a study of siplizumab effects on memory and regulatory T cells. Using immunoSEQ multiplex PCR, the repertoire was profiled, and TCRdb retains in-frame clones only, with some absent. The sample contains about 69,000 clones, about 87% of which appear only once. Source material: Tregs sorted from blood. The receptors come from a human donor in good health.

The count of this clone is one. V is TRBV2 and J is TRBJ2-4; 12 nucleotides line up with TRBD2. The CDR3 totals 18 residues. Germline V gene sequence: CDR1 SNHLY, CDR2 FYNNEI. J gave up 0 bases and V 2 bases, and 5 bases lay outside the gene matches. CDR3 in DNA: TGTGCCAGCAGTGAATTTCTAGCGGGAGGGGTAGCCAAAAACATTCAGTACTTC. Translating it yields CASSEFLAGGVAKNIQYF.

In this sample, this clone turned up once. The chain joins TRBV29-1 to TRBJ2-7, with 7 bases matching TRBD1. The germline V gene has CDR1 SQVTM and CDR2 ANQGSEA. CDR3 length: 13 residues. J gave up 5 bases and V 4 bases, and 8 bases lay outside the gene matches. The CDR3: CSVVETGYHEQYF. Here the CDR3 DNA reads TGCAGCGTTGTTGAGACAGGGTACCACGAGCAGTACTTC.

The chain has TRBV12-5 and TRBJ1-1, with 7 bases matching TRBD1. This CDR3 is 17 amino acids long. CDR1 and CDR2 (germline): LGHNT, FRNRAP. Unmatched junction bases numbered 18, after V lost 6 bases and J lost 5 bases. The CDR3, as DNA: TGTGCTAGTGGCATAAACAGGAGGACAGGTTGGGGGACTGAAGCTTTCTTT. It encodes CASGINRRTGWGTEAFF.